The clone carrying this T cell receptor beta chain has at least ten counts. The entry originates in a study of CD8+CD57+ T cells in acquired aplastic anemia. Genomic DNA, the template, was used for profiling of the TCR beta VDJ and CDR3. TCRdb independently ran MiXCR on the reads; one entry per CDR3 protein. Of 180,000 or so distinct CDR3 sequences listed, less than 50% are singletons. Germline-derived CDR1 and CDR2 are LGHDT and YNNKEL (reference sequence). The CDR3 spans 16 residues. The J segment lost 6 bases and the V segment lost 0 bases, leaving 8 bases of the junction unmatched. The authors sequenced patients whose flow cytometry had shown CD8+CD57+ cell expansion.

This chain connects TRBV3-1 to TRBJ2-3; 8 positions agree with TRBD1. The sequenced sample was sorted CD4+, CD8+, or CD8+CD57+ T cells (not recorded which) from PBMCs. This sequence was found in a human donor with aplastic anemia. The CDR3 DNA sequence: TGTGCCAGCAGCCAAGATTCGTACAGGGGGACGGATACGCAGTATTTT. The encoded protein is CASSQDSYRGTDTQYF.